This entry lists 27 T cell receptor beta chains sequenced from one sample in a study of cytomegalovirus exposure and HLA in healthy donors. PCR amplification relied on 60 Vbeta primers (plus 13 Jbeta primers). Profiled with immunoSEQ multiplex PCR; TCRdb holds only in-frame clones, not every one. The sample records 60,000 to 85,000 clones, around 70% being singletons. Sequencing was carried out using PBMCs. The receptors were sampled from a human donor in good health.

This chain uses TRBV5-1 with TRBJ2-5, with D tentatively TRBD2 (5 bases). This CDR3 comprises 13 residues. V lost 0 bases to trimming and J lost 5 bases, with 8 bases between them. Germline CDR1 SGHRS, CDR2 YFSETQ. In DNA, the CDR3 is TGCGCCAGCAGCTTGGCGGGGAAGGAGACCCAGTACTTC. Its translation is CASSLAGKETQYF.

This clone has a handful of counts. The chain combines TRBV5-1 with TRBJ2-7; the D is unclear. The V and J ends lost 2 bases and 3 bases respectively, with 12 bases between them. The germline CDR1 and CDR2 sequences are SGHRS and YFSETQ. The CDR3 covers 14 residues. CDR3 sequence: CASSFGVPVYEQYF. CDR3 sequence (DNA): TGCGCCAGCAGCTTTGGAGTGCCAGTCTACGAGCAGTACTTC. The variable domain in full, completed from reference TRBV5-1 and TRBJ2-7, reads KAGVTQTPRYLIKTRGQQVTLSCSPISGHRSVSWYQQTPGQGLQFLFEYFSETQRNKGNFPGRFSGRQFSNSRSEMNVSTLELGDSALYLCASSFGVPVYEQYFGPGTRLTVT.

The chain uses TRBV6-6 and TRBJ1-2; D gene uncertain. The germline V gene has CDR1 MNHNY and CDR2 SVGAGI (reference sequence). The CDR3 is 14 residues long. The V and J ends lost 6 bases and 0 bases respectively, with 11 bases between them. The CDR3 spells CASRNRGSNYGYTF. In DNA, the CDR3 is TGTGCCAGCAGAAACCGGGGTTCTAACTATGGCTACACCTTC.

The J gene is TRBJ2-3, the V gene TRBV7-9; TRBD1 matches at 7 bases. The CDR3 runs 14 residues. V gave up 5 bases and J gave up 5 bases; unmatched junction bases: 7. Germline-derived CDR1 and CDR2 are SEHNR and FQNEAQ (reference sequence). DNA for the CDR3: TGTGCCAGCAGCACCTTAGACAGGGTAGATACGCAGTATTTT. Encoded protein: CASSTLDRVDTQYF.

V is TRBV30 and J is TRBJ2-5; D might be TRBD2 (6 bases). This CDR3 region has 14 residues. Trimming removed 2 bases at V and 2 bases at J, with 12 bases between. CDR1 is GTSNPN, CDR2 SVGIG, per germline (reference sequence). CDR3 residues: CAWSRGLTQETQYF. CDR3 bases: TGTGCCTGGAGTCGGGGACTGACACAAGAGACCCAGTACTTC.

The chain carries TRBV2 and TRBJ2-5; TRBD2 matches at 12 bases. There are 17 residues in the CDR3. Germline CDR1 is SNHLY and CDR2 is FYNNEI. V gave up 4 bases and J gave up 5 bases; unmatched junction bases: 11. CDR3 region: CASSGILAGGRGETQYF. CDR3 coding DNA: TGTGCCAGCAGTGGGATACTAGCGGGAGGCCGCGGGGAGACCCAGTACTTC.

The genes are TRBV19 and TRBJ2-5, with TRBD2 matching over 7 bases. Germline trimming cut 7 bases from V and 2 bases from J; bases unmatched to any gene: 7. There are 14 residues in the CDR3. Germline CDR1 LNHDA, CDR2 SQIVND (reference sequence). DNA of the CDR3: TGTGCCAGTAACGAAGGGCGGGGGCAAGAGACCCAGTACTTC. This sequence encodes CASNEGRGQETQYF.

V usage is TRBV27 and J usage is TRBJ1-5; D is unresolved. Germline V gene lookup returns CDR1 MNHEY and CDR2 SMNVEV (reference sequence). The CDR3 totals 13 residues. Trimming removed 0 bases from V and 9 bases from J, with 9 bases in between. In DNA form, the CDR3 reads TGTGCCAGCAGTTTATCCGTGGGGAGGCCCCAGCATTTT. This codes for CASSLSVGRPQHF.

The chain uses TRBV9 and TRBJ2-7, with 8 bases that match TRBD1. CDR1 is SGDLS, CDR2 YYNGEE, per germline. The CDR3 runs to 16 residues. Unmatched junction bases numbered 11, after V lost 2 bases and J lost 4 bases. Here the CDR3 DNA reads TGTGCCAGCAGCGTCCGGGAGACAGGGGCCTCTTACGAGCAGTACTTC. It yields the protein CASSVRETGASYEQYF.

This sequence joins TRBV7-9 and TRBJ1-1, with TRBD1 matching 8 bases. V shed 6 bases and J 1 base; nucleotides not matched to a gene: 10. Germline V lookup: CDR1 SEHNR, CDR2 FQNEAQ (reference sequence). The CDR3 has 16 amino acids. CDR3 sequence (DNA): TGTGCCAGCAGGCCGACAGGGGTCACGGGGAACACTGAAGCTTTCTTT. Its translation is CASRPTGVTGNTEAFF.

V gene TRBV9 combines with J gene TRBJ2-5; 8 bases fit TRBD1. V lost 4 bases, J lost 1 base, and 6 bases stayed unmatched. The CDR3 contains 15 residues. The germline V gene encodes CDR1 SGDLS and CDR2 YYNGEE. CDR3 coding DNA: TGTGCCAGCAGCCCAGAGGACAGGGCCCAAGAGACCCAGTACTTC. This gives the protein CASSPEDRAQETQYF.

The chain employs TRBV6-5 and TRBJ1-2; 11 nucleotides match TRBD1. CDR3 size: 16 residues. The J segment lost 4 bases and the V segment lost 0 bases, leaving 4 bases of the junction unmatched. Per germline, CDR1 MNHEY and CDR2 SVGAGI. The CDR3 loop reads CASSYSRTGGSYGYTF. The CDR3 DNA is TGTGCCAGCAGTTACTCCCGGACAGGGGGCAGCTATGGCTACACCTTC.

Only one count was recorded for this clone. The chain carries TRBV25-1 and TRBJ1-3; TRBD1 aligns across 9 bases. Germline loops: CDR1 MGHDK, CDR2 SYGVNS. Losses at the gene ends were 6 bases for V and 4 bases for J; bases not matched to a gene: 4. The CDR3 has 14 residues. CDR3 amino acids: CASRSGTGGNTIYF. CDR3 DNA: TGTGCCAGCAGATCCGGGACAGGGGGAAACACCATATATTTT.

This clone was picked up a small number of times. The chain joins TRBV10-3 to TRBJ1-1; D gene unclear. The CDR3 has 15 amino acids. Deletions cut 6 bases from V and 0 bases from J, with 14 bases between. CDR1 ENHRY and CDR2 SYGVKD come from the germline V gene. The CDR3: CAIRSGGHMNTEAFF. The DNA for the CDR3 is TGTGCCATCAGGTCAGGAGGTCACATGAACACTGAAGCTTTCTTT.

The gene calls are TRBV5-1 and TRBJ2-1, with 14 bases identical to TRBD2. With V trimmed by 4 bases and J by 3 bases, 6 bases remained unmatched. The CDR3 sequence is 17 residues long. The germline V gene has CDR1 SGHRS and CDR2 YFSETQ. CDR3 in DNA: TGCGCCAGCAGCCCGGGGACTAGCGGGAGCCTCTACAATGAGCAGTTCTTC. Translation: CASSPGTSGSLYNEQFF.

This clone appeared a single time. The chain couples TRBV2 to TRBJ2-7; D gene ambiguous. The CDR3 contains 12 residues. V lost 6 bases to trimming and J lost 3 bases, with 9 bases between them. The germline V gene encodes CDR1 SNHLY and CDR2 FYNNEI. DNA for the CDR3: TGTGCCAGCAGCCTTTTTGTCTACGAGCAGTACTTC. This encodes CASSLFVYEQYF.

Only one count was recorded for this clone. Sequence at one end of the junction differs from germline and may be a read error. This chain links TRBV28 with TRBJ2-6, with 10 bases aligning to TRBD1. This CDR3 contains 17 residues. Per the germline V gene, CDR1 is MDHEN and CDR2 is SYDVKM. The CDR3 is CASGLWTGGAGANVLTF. CDR3 coding DNA: TGTGCCAGCGGTTTGTGGACAGGGGGGGCTGGGGCCAACGTCCTGACTTTC.

The chain links TRBV5-1 to TRBJ2-6; 8 positions agree with TRBD1. The CDR3 contains 17 residues. The germline V gene encodes CDR1 SGHRS and CDR2 YFSETQ. V dropped 7 bases and J dropped 0; count of bases not matched to a gene: 9. CDR3 in amino acids: CASYMDRASSGANVLTF. DNA for the CDR3: TGCGCCAGCTATATGGACAGGGCGAGCTCTGGGGCCAACGTCCTGACTTTC.

The chain couples TRBV10-1 to TRBJ2-1, with 10 positions matching TRBD2. The J segment lost 0 bases and the V segment lost 4 bases, leaving 3 bases of the junction unmatched. Germline-derived CDR1 and CDR2 are WNHNN and SYGVQD (reference sequence). This CDR3 is built from 16 residues. The CDR3 DNA follows: TGCGCCAGCAGTGTATCTAGCGGGAGCTCCTACAATGAGCAGTTCTTC. This codes for CASSVSSGSSYNEQFF.

V gene TRBV29-1 combines with J gene TRBJ2-3; 8 bases map to TRBD2. The CDR3 sequence is 14 residues long. Trimming cost V 4 bases and J 1 base; bases outside gene matches: 4. Looked up from germline, CDR1 is SQVTM and CDR2 is ANQGSEA. The CDR3 nucleotides are TGCAGCGTTGGACGGGAGGGCGGCACAGATACGCAGTATTTT. It encodes CSVGREGGTDTQYF.

V is TRBV7-2 and J is TRBJ2-5; 7 bases fit TRBD1. This CDR3 comprises 13 residues. CDR1 SGHTA and CDR2 FQGNSA come from the germline V gene. V was clipped by 5 bases and J by 2 bases; unmatched bases: 2. The DNA for the CDR3 is TGTGCCAGCAGCCCGGGACAGCAAGAGACCCAGTACTTC. Protein sequence: CASSPGQQETQYF. The entire variable domain, with the rest obtained from reference TRBV7-2 and TRBJ2-5, is as follows: GAGVSQSPSNKVTEKGKDVELRCDPISGHTALYWYRQSLGQGLEFLIYFQGNSAPDKSGLPSDRFSAERTGGSVSTLTIQRTQQEDSAVYLCASSPGQQETQYFGPGTRLLVL.

This rearrangement joins TRBV7-9 to TRBJ1-1; the D gene is possibly TRBD1 (5 bases). The CDR3 length is 15 residues. V lost 3 bases and J lost 4, with 15 bases in between. Germline V gene data show CDR1 as SEHNR and CDR2 as FQNEAQ (reference sequence). The CDR3 DNA reads TGTGCCAGCAGCTTTCCAGGGAATGGGATCACTGAAGCTTTCTTT. Translation: CASSFPGNGITEAFF.

This clone was found once. This rearrangement joins TRBV28 to TRBJ2-1; the match to TRBD2 covers 9 bases. The CDR3 spans 15 residues. With 5 bases clipped from V and 7 bases from J, the junction kept 9 bases outside the gene matches. CDR1 is MDHEN, CDR2 SYDVKM, per germline. DNA of the CDR3: TGTGCCAGCAGTACGAGCGGGAGGCTGTTAAATGAGCAGTTCTTC. It yields the protein CASSTSGRLLNEQFF. The full variable domain, rest sourced from reference TRBV28 and TRBJ2-1, is DVKVTQSSRYLVKRTGEKVFLECVQDMDHENMFWYRQDPGLGLRLIYFSYDVKMKEKGDIPEGYSVSREKKERFSLILESASTNQTSMYLCASSTSGRLLNEQFFGPGTRLTVL.

The chain has TRBV7-9 and TRBJ2-3; D is unresolved. CDR1 is SEHNR, CDR2 FQNEAQ, per germline (reference sequence). V dropped 5 bases and J dropped 4 bases, with 4 bases sitting between them. This CDR3 region has 11 residues. The CDR3 DNA sequence: TGTGCCAGCAGCCCGGCAGATACGCAGTATTTT. As protein: CASSPADTQYF.

This clone was detected only a few times. The chain couples TRBV25-1 to TRBJ2-2, with D perhaps matching TRBD1 (6 bases). The CDR3 spans 14 residues. Germline assignment: CDR1 MGHDK and CDR2 SYGVNS. V dropped 0 bases and J dropped 7 bases, with 9 bases sitting between them. The CDR3, as DNA: TGTGCCAGCAGTGAATATAGCAGGGGCGGGGAGCTGTTTTTT. Translated: CASSEYSRGGELFF.

V and J are TRBV7-9 and TRBJ2-2; no definite D call. The germline V and J ends were trimmed by 3 bases and 5 bases, with 16 bases remaining between them. Germline lookup yields CDR1 SEHNR and CDR2 FQNEAQ (reference sequence). The CDR3 runs to 16 residues. The CDR3 loop is CASSLNPPGPTGELFF. The CDR3 coding sequence is TGTGCCAGCAGCTTGAACCCGCCGGGTCCAACCGGGGAGCTGTTTTTT.

This clone is labeled medium-sized. The chain employs TRBV6-6 and TRBJ2-7; 8 nucleotides align to TRBD2. The ends lost 5 bases at V and 7 bases at J; junction bases unmatched: 10. The CDR3 extends over 14 amino acids. Germline CDR1 reads MNHNY; CDR2 reads SVGAGI (reference sequence). In DNA, the CDR3 is TGTGCCAGCAGTAAGGGACTGGTAGCGGGAGAGCAGTACTTC. It codes for CASSKGLVAGEQYF.